This TCR beta chain was retrieved from a study of T cells in tumors after PD-1 blockade. Study-level information: Either cemiplimab 350 mg every 2 weeks or pembrolizumab 200 mg every 3 weeks was given. On average, peripheral blood gave over 95,000 TCR templates and around 40,000 unique clonotypes.

This CDR3 spans 19 amino acids. J gave up 0 bases and V 3 bases, and 12 bases lay outside the gene matches. Germline assignment: CDR1 SEHNR and CDR2 FQNEAQ (reference sequence). This clone was seen a few times. Only in-frame clones appear in the TCRdb table, and some are missing; sequencing was by immunoSEQ multiplex PCR. The sample contains tens of thousands of clones, around 77% of which appear only once. Input was roughly 600 ng to 6,004 ng of genomic DNA from tumor or blood. The chain is built from TRBV7-9 and TRBJ1-3, with 9 bases aligning to TRBD1. This TCR derives from a human donor with basal cell carcinoma. Here the sequenced sample was PBMCs, taken before anti-PD-1 treatment. This chain's CDR3 is CASSLGLGQGFSSGNTIYF. The CDR3 nucleotides are TGTGCCAGCAGCTTGGGTCTGGGACAGGGATTTAGCTCTGGAAACACCATATATTTT.